A single sample is the source of the 18 T cell receptor beta chains below, sequenced in a study of regulatory T cells in long-lasting Graves disease. Time point given: persistent/refractory GD, antithyroid drugs over 5 years with positive TRAb. PBMC-derived RNA was used for the TCR library. The authors built TCR beta libraries using iRepertoire HTBI primers and Arm-PCR of CDR3 regions. TCRdb re-derived calls from the multiplex PCR reads in MiXCR, one entry per CDR3 protein. The table has under 350,000 distinct CDR3 sequences, approximately 20% seen once. Here the sequenced sample was peripheral blood mononuclear cells (PBMCs), taken when the disease was refractory, from a patient treated with antithyroid drugs. Source of these receptors: a female donor with Graves disease.

This clonotype was recorded many times. V gene TRBV6-1 combines with J gene TRBJ1-2; unclear D gene. The V gene lost 2 bases and the J gene lost 8 bases, with 15 bases spanning the gap. CDR1 is MNHNS, CDR2 SASEGT, per germline. The CDR3 spans 14 residues. CDR3 sequence (DNA): TGTGCCAGCAGTGAACGACAAGGTCGGTCGGGCTACACCTTC. This encodes CASSERQGRSGYTF.

This clonotype was found many times. The DNA for the CDR3 is TGTGCCAGCAGCTTAACGGCAGGGAGGACCACTGAAGCTTTCTTT. It yields the protein CASSLTAGRTTEAFF. The chain has TRBV11-2 and TRBJ1-1; weak D call: TRBD1 (5 bases). Per the germline V gene, CDR1 is SGHAT and CDR2 is FQNNGV. The CDR3 totals 15 residues. V was shortened by 2 bases and J by 4 bases, with 14 bases between the two germline ends.

This clonotype has just a few counts. The CDR3 spells CASSLGGTGYEQYF. Here the CDR3 DNA reads TGTGCCAGCAGCTTAGGAGGGACAGGATACGAGCAGTACTTC. V and J are TRBV7-2 and TRBJ2-7, with 8 bases that match TRBD1. CDR3 length: 14 amino acids. The ends lost 1 base at V and 4 bases at J; junction bases unmatched: 3. The germline V gene has CDR1 SGHTA and CDR2 FQGNSA.

This clonotype was counted only a few times. The chain uses TRBV20-1 and TRBJ1-2, with D possibly TRBD1 on 5 matching bases. V was cut by 5 bases and J by 3 bases, with 10 bases left in between. This CDR3 has 12 amino acids. The V gene's germline CDR1 is DFQATT and CDR2 SNEGSKA (reference sequence). CDR3 sequence reads: CSASGRDYGYTF. CDR3 nucleotides: TGCAGTGCTTCGGGCAGGGACTATGGCTACACCTTC.

Notes on this clonotype: Given a much more abundant clone one base away, this may be a read error. The chain has TRBV7-3 and TRBJ1-3; the D gene is possibly TRBD1 (5 bases). CDR3 length: 15 amino acids. CDR1 is SGHTA and CDR2 is FQGTGA in the germline V gene. This CDR3 is CASSLAGGTGNAIYF. CDR3 DNA: TGTGCCAGCAGCTTAGCGGGGGGAACTGGAAACGCCATATATTTT.

The sample holds a few counts of this clonotype. The chain uses TRBV20-1 and TRBJ1-2; D gene ambiguous. The V and J ends lost 6 bases and 2 bases respectively, with 10 bases between them. CDR1 is DFQATT, CDR2 SNEGSKA, per germline (reference sequence). The CDR3 is made up of 12 amino acids. The CDR3 loop is CSATDGNYGYTF. In DNA, the CDR3 is TGCAGTGCCACGGACGGGAACTATGGCTACACCTTC.

This clonotype was counted ten times or more. The chain is built from TRBV7-2 and TRBJ1-2; 8 bases line up with TRBD1. Losses at the gene ends were 6 bases for V and 4 bases for J; bases not matched to a gene: 7. The CDR3 totals 14 residues. Germline CDR1 SGHTA, CDR2 FQGNSA. The CDR3 nucleotides are TGTGCCAGCAGTCCTCAGGGGGCGGGCTATGGCTACACCTTC. Translation gives CASSPQGAGYGYTF.

This clonotype appeared many times. V is TRBV12-3 or TRBV12-4 and J is TRBJ1-3; D is unresolved. V was cut by 6 bases and J by 4 bases, with 7 bases left in between. The CDR3 length is 12 residues. The CDR3 sequence is CASRPVGNTIYF. CDR3 nucleotides: TGTGCCAGCAGACCGGTAGGAAACACCATATATTTT.

Many counts were recorded for this clonotype. The rearrangement links TRBV10-3 to TRBJ1-1, with unresolved D. The CDR3 consists of 15 residues. Trimming left V 10 bases short and J 0 bases short, with 18 bases between. Germline CDR1 and CDR2: ENHRY and SYGVKD. The CDR3 region has the DNA TGTGCCACCACTGATGAGGGAGCCATGAACACTGAAGCTTTCTTT. Protein product: CATTDEGAMNTEAFF.

As regards this clonotype: At one of its ends the junction is not consistent with the germline gene, which may arise from a read error. J is TRBJ2-5 and V is TRBV20-1; 8 positions match TRBD2. The CDR3 contains 14 residues. CDR1 is DFQATT, CDR2 SNEGSKA, per germline (reference sequence). The CDR3 here is CSARAGRAAETQYF. DNA for the CDR3: TGCAGTGCCAGAGCCGGGAGGGCCGCAGAGACCCAGTACTTC.

V usage is TRBV7-9 and J usage is TRBJ2-1; 9 positions match TRBD2. Trimming cost V 8 bases and J 8 bases; bases outside gene matches: 4. This CDR3 has 12 residues. Germline loops: CDR1 SEHNR, CDR2 FQNEAQ (reference sequence). The CDR3 loop reads CASAVAGDEQFF. The DNA of the CDR3 is TGTGCCAGCGCTGTAGCGGGAGATGAGCAGTTCTTC.

Concerning this clonotype: The junction shows a germline mismatch at one end, possibly a read error. The gene calls are TRBV20-1 and TRBJ2-7, with D maybe TRBD1 (6 bases). The V gene's germline CDR1 is DFQATT and CDR2 SNEGSKA (reference sequence). The CDR3 covers 16 residues. The CDR3 sequence: CSARERTAHGSYEQYF. CDR3 bases: TGCAGCGCTAGAGAGCGGACAGCCCATGGGTCCTACGAGCAGTACTTC.

The chain carries TRBV10-3 and TRBJ1-2, with 7 bases that match TRBD1. From germline, CDR1 is ENHRY and CDR2 SYGVKD. With 10 bases clipped from V and 8 bases from J, the junction kept 7 bases outside the gene matches. The CDR3 sequence is 11 residues long. This CDR3 reads CATAGGRGYTF. The CDR3 coding sequence is TGTGCCACGGCAGGGGGTAGAGGCTACACCTTC.

This clonotype was seen many times. The chain recombines TRBV7-8 with TRBJ2-2; 11 nucleotides align to TRBD2. The CDR3 is 16 amino acids. The trim removed 3 bases at V and 4 bases at J, leaving 4 bases unmatched. CDR1 is SGHVS and CDR2 is FQNEAQ in the germline V gene. CDR3: CASSLSSGRTTGELFF. The DNA for the CDR3 is TGTGCCAGCAGCTTGTCTAGCGGGAGGACCACCGGGGAGCTGTTTTTT.

This clonotype was seen only a few times. The chain has TRBV19 and TRBJ1-6; D is uncertain. CDR3 size: 16 residues. Trimming pared 5 bases from V and 7 bases from J, leaving 18 bases between. Looked up from germline, CDR1 is LNHDA and CDR2 is SQIVND (reference sequence). The CDR3 sequence: CASSGERTAPNSPLHF. The CDR3 nucleotides are TGTGCCAGTAGTGGGGAGAGGACGGCTCCAAATTCACCCCTCCACTTT.

This clonotype was seen repeatedly, ten times or more. The chain recombines TRBV28 with TRBJ1-5, with D perhaps matching TRBD1 (6 bases). The V gene lost 5 bases and the J gene lost 2 bases, with 13 bases spanning the gap. CDR1 MDHEN and CDR2 SYDVKM come from the germline V gene. This CDR3 has 15 residues. The CDR3 region is CASSLLGGGNQPQHF. CDR3 nucleotides: TGTGCCAGCAGTCTATTAGGGGGGGGCAATCAGCCCCAGCATTTT. The variable domain in full, completed from reference TRBV28 and TRBJ1-5, reads DVKVTQSSRYLVKRTGEKVFLECVQDMDHENMFWYRQDPGLGLRLIYFSYDVKMKEKGDIPEGYSVSREKKERFSLILESASTNQTSMYLCASSLLGGGNQPQHFGDGTRLSIL.

This clonotype was seen many times. The V and J genes are TRBV27 and TRBJ2-7; 11 bases align to TRBD2. V shed 7 bases and J 5 bases; nucleotides not matched to a gene: 13. Per the germline V gene, CDR1 is MNHEY and CDR2 is SMNVEV (reference sequence). The CDR3 spans 16 residues. The CDR3 reads CASKLGAGLAVNEQYF. CDR3 DNA sequence: TGTGCCAGCAAACTCGGAGCGGGACTAGCGGTTAACGAGCAGTACTTC.

At least ten counts were recorded for this clonotype. CDR3 sequence: CSVGSGVSYEQYF. In nucleotides, the CDR3 is TGCAGCGTCGGGTCAGGAGTCTCCTACGAGCAGTACTTC. This chain connects TRBV29-1 to TRBJ2-7; D not resolved. Deletions cut 6 bases from V and 0 bases from J, with 12 bases between. The CDR3 spans 13 residues. Germline-derived CDR1 and CDR2 are SQVTM and ANQGSEA.